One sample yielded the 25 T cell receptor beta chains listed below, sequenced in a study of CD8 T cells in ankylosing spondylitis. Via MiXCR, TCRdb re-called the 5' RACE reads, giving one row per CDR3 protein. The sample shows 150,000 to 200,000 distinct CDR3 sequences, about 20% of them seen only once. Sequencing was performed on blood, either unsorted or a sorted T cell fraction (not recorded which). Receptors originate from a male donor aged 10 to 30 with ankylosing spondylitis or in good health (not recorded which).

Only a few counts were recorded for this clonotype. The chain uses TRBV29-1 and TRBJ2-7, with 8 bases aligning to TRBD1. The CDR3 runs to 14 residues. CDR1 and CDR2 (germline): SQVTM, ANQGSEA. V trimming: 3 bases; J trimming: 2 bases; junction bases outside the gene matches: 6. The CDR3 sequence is CSVELGQGPYEQYF. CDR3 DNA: TGCAGCGTTGAGTTAGGACAGGGACCCTACGAGCAGTACTTC.

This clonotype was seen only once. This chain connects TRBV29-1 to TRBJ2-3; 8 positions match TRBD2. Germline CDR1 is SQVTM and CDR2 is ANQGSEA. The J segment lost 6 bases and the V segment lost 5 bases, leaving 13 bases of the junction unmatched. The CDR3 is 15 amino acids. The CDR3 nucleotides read TGCAGCGTTAGTCTAGCGGGCTCTAACCTTGATACGCAGTATTTT. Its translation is CSVSLAGSNLDTQYF.

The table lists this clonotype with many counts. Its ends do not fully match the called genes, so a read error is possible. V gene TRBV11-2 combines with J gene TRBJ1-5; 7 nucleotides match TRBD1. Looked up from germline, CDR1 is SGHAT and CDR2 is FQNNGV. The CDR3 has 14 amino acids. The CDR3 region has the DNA TGTGCCAGCGGCTTGAGGGGGCGAGATCAGCCCCAGCATTTT. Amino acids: CASGLRGRDQPQHF.

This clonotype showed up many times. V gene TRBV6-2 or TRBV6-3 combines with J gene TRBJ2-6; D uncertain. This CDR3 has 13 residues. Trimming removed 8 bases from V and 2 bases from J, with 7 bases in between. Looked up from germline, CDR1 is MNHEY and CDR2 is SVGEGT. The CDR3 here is CASEAAGANVLTF. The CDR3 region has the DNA TGTGCCAGCGAGGCAGCTGGGGCCAACGTCCTGACTTTC.

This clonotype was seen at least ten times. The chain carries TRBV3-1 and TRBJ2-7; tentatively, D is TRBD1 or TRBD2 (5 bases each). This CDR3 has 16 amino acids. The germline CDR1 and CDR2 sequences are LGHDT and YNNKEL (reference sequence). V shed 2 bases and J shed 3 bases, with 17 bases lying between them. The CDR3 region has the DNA TGTGCCAGCAGCCAATCCTTCGGGACGAGGGACTACGAGCAGTACTTC. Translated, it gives CASSQSFGTRDYEQYF.

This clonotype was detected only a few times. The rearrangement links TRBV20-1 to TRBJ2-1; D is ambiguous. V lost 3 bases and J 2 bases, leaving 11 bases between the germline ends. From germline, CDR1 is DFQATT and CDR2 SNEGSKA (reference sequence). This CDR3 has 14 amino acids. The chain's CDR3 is CSASRLTPYNEQFF. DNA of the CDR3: TGCAGTGCTAGTCGTCTTACTCCCTACAATGAGCAGTTCTTC.

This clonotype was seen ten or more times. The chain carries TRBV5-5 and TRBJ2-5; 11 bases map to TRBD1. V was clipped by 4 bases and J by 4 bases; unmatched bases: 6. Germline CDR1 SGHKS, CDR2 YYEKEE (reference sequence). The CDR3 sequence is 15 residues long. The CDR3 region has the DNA TGTGCCAGCAGCCACGGACAGGGGGCCGGAGAGACCCAGTACTTC. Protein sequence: CASSHGQGAGETQYF.

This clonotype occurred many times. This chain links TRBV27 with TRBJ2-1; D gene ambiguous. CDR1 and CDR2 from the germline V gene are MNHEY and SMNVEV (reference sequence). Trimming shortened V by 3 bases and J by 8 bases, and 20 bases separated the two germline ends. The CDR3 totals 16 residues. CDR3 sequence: CASSFVAALTGHEQFF. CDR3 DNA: TGTGCCAGCAGTTTCGTAGCAGCCCTTACCGGCCATGAGCAGTTCTTC.

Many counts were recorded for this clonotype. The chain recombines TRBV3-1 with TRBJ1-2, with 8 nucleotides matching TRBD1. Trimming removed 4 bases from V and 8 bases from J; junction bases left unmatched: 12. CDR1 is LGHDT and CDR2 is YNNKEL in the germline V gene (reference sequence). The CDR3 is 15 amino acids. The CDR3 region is CASSPRGGQGAGYTF. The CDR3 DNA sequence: TGTGCCAGCAGCCCTAGAGGTGGACAGGGTGCCGGCTACACCTTC.

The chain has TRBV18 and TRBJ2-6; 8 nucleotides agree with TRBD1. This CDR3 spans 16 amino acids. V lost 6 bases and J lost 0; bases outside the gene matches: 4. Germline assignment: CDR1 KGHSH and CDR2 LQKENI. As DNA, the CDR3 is TGTGCCAGCTCCCTCACAGGGGGCTCTGGGGCCAACGTCCTGACTTTC. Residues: CASSLTGGSGANVLTF.

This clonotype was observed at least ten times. In nucleotides, the CDR3 is TGTGCCAGCAACCGCGCGGGAGGCTACAATGAGCAGTTCTTC. Translating it yields CASNRAGGYNEQFF. V and J are TRBV6-5 and TRBJ2-1; 8 nucleotides agree with TRBD2. The germline V gene has CDR1 MNHEY and CDR2 SVGAGI. The CDR3 sequence is 14 residues long. The V gene end was trimmed by 7 bases and the J gene end by 3 bases; junction bases not matched to a gene: 5.

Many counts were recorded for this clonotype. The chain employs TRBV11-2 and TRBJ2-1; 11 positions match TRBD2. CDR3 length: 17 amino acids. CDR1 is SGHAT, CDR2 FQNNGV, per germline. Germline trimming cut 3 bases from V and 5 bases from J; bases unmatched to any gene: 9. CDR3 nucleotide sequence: TGTGCCAGCAGCTTTCGTCTAGCGGGAGGCCGTAACAATGAGCAGTTCTTC. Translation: CASSFRLAGGRNNEQFF.

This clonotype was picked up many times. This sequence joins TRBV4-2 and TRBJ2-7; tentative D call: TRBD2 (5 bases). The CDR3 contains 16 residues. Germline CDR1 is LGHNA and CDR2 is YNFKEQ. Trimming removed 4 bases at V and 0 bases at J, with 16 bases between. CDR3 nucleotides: TGTGCCAGCAGCCCTTCCAATCTAGCTAGCTCCTACGAGCAGTACTTC. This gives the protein CASSPSNLASSYEQYF.

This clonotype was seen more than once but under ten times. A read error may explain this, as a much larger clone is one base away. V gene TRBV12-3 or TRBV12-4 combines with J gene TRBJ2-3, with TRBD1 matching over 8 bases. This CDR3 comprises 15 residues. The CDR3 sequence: CAGRGLRGSTDTQYF. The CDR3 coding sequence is TGTGCCGGCAGGGGGCTCCGGGGGAGCACAGATACGCAGTATTTT.

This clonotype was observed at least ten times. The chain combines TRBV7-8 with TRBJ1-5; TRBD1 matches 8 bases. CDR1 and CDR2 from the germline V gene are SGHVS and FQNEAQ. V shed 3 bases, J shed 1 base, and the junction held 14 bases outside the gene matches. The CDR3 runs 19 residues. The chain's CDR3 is CASSLGRTGLEDSNQPQHF. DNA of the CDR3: TGTGCCAGCAGCTTGGGGCGGACAGGGCTAGAGGACAGCAATCAGCCCCAGCATTTT.

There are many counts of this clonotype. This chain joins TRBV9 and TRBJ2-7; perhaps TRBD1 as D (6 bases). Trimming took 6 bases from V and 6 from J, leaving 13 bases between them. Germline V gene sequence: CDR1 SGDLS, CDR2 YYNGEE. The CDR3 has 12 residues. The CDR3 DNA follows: TGTGCCAGCAAGATAGGGGGATGCGAGCAGTACTTC. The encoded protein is CASKIGGCEQYF.

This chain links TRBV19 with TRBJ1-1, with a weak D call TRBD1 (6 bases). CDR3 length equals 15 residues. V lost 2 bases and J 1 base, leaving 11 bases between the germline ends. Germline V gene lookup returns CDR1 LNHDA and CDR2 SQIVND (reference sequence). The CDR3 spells CASSIMGGQNTEAFF. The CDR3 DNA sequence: TGTGCCAGTAGTATAATGGGGGGCCAGAACACTGAAGCTTTCTTT.

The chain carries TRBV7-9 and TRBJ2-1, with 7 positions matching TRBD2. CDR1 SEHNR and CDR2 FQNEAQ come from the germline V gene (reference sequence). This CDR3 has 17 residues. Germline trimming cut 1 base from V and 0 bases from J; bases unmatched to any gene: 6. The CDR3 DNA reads TGTGCCAGCAGCTTAGACTGGGGCGGGAGCTCCTACAATGAGCAGTTCTTC. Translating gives CASSLDWGGSSYNEQFF.

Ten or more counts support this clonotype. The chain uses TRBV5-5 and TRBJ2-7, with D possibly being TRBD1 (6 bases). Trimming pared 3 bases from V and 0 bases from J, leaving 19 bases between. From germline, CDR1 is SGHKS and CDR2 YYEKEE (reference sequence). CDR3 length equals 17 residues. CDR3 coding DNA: TGTGCCAGCAGCTCGGGACACCCTAGTGTACTCTCCTACGAGCAGTACGTC. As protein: CASSSGHPSVLSYEQYV.

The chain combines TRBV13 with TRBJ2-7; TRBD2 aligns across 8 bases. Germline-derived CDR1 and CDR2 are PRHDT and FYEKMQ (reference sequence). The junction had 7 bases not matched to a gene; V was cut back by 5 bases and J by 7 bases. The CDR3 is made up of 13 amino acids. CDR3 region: CASSPGTSVEQYV. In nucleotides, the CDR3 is TGTGCCAGCAGCCCTGGGACTAGTGTTGAGCAGTACGTC.

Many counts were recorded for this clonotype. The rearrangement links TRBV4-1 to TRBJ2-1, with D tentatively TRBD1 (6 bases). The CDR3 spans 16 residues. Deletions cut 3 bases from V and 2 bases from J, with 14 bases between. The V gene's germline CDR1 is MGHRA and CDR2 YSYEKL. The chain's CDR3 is CASSHLTGRTYNEQFF. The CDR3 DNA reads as TGCGCCAGCAGCCACCTGACAGGACGGACCTACAATGAGCAGTTCTTC.

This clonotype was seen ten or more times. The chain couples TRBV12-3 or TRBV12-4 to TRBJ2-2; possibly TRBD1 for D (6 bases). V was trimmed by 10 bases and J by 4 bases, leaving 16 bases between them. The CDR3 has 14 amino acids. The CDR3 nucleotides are TGTGCCACACAGCTGACCAGGGGCACCGGGGAGCTGTTTTTT. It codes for CATQLTRGTGELFF.

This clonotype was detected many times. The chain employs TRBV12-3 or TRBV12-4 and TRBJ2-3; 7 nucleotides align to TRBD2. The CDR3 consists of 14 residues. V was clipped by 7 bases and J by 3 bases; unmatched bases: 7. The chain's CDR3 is CASTGRSGTDTQYF. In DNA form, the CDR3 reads TGTGCCAGCACGGGACGTAGCGGGACAGATACGCAGTATTTT.

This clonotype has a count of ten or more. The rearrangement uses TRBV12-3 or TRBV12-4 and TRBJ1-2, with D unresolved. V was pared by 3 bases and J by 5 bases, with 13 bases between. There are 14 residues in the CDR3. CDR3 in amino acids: CASSFGRKFYGYTF. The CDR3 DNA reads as TGTGCCAGCAGTTTCGGCAGGAAGTTTTATGGCTACACCTTC.

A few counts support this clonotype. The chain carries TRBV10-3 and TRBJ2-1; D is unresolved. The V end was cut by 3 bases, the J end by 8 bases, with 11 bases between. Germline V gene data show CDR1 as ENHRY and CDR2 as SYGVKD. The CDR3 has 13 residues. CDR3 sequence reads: CAISDPWEDEQFF. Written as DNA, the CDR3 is TGTGCCATCAGTGACCCGTGGGAAGATGAGCAGTTCTTC.